These 10 T cell receptor beta chains share one sample of origin, sequenced in a study of T cell responses to AZD1222 COVID-19 vaccine. Measured with immunoSEQ multiplex PCR; TCRdb has only the in-frame clones, and not every one. The profile shows around 150,000 clones, roughly 94% of them singletons. The sample consisted of peripheral blood, taken 28 days after the second AZD1222 dose. Every receptor here comes from an adult who received the AZD1222 COVID-19 vaccine.

The genes are TRBV28 and TRBJ2-1; 10 nucleotides agree with TRBD1. Germline values: CDR1 MDHEN, CDR2 SYDVKM. V dropped 6 bases and J dropped 5; count of bases not matched to a gene: 10. The CDR3 contains 16 residues. Here the CDR3 reads CASSPLGQGYNNEQFF. DNA of the CDR3: TGTGCCAGCAGCCCCTTGGGACAGGGGTACAACAATGAGCAGTTCTTC.

The chain is built from TRBV2 and TRBJ1-5; no clear D gene. This CDR3 comprises 14 residues. CDR1 is SNHLY and CDR2 is FYNNEI in the germline V gene. V was trimmed by 5 bases and J by 0 bases, leaving 8 bases between them. The CDR3 DNA reads as TGTGCCAGCAGTCCGGATCATAGCAATCAGCCCCAGCATTTT. This codes for CASSPDHSNQPQHF.

The chain joins TRBV6-5 to TRBJ2-7; D possibly corresponds to TRBD1 (5 bases). The CDR3 extends over 14 amino acids. With 2 bases removed from V and 4 bases from J, the gap between germline ends came to 12 bases. CDR1 is MNHEY and CDR2 is SVGAGI in the germline V gene. CDR3: CASSYGSDSYEQYF. CDR3 DNA: TGTGCCAGCAGTTACGGGTCAGACAGTTACGAGCAGTACTTC.

The chain couples TRBV6-5 to TRBJ1-1; D is unresolved. CDR3 length: 14 residues. Trimming stripped 7 bases from V and 4 bases from J, with 16 bases between. CDR1 and CDR2 (germline): MNHEY, SVGAGI. CDR3 nucleotide sequence: TGTGCCAGCAACCCCGGGCCGAAGGGCACTGAAGCTTTCTTT. It translates to CASNPGPKGTEAFF.

The chain combines TRBV9 with TRBJ2-7; no firm D call. This CDR3 comprises 13 residues. The germline V gene encodes CDR1 SGDLS and CDR2 YYNGEE. Trimming stripped 2 bases from V and 0 bases from J, with 6 bases between. CDR3 region: CASSVDVSYEQYF. Written as DNA, the CDR3 is TGTGCCAGCAGCGTGGACGTCTCCTACGAGCAGTACTTC.

The chain recombines TRBV6-5 with TRBJ2-7; a possible D gene is TRBD2 (5 bases). Trimming removed 5 bases at V and 9 bases at J, with 11 bases between. Germline values: CDR1 MNHEY, CDR2 SVGAGI. This CDR3 has 11 amino acids. The CDR3: CASSQAGVQYF. The CDR3 DNA is TGTGCCAGCAGTCAGGCGGGTGTGCAGTACTTC.

The count of this clone is one. J is TRBJ1-5 and V is TRBV19; the match to TRBD1 covers 9 bases. J lost 9 bases, V lost 7 bases, and 13 bases had no gene match. Per the germline V gene, CDR1 is LNHDA and CDR2 is SQIVND (reference sequence). The CDR3 has 15 amino acids. CDR3 in amino acids: CASNRQGVVDLPQHF. DNA of the CDR3: TGTGCCAGTAACCGACAGGGGGTAGTGGACTTGCCCCAGCATTTT.

The CDR3 DNA sequence: TGCGCCAGCAGCCTAGAGACAAGCGCTAACTATGGCTACACCTTC. It codes for CASSLETSANYGYTF. The chain links TRBV4-1 to TRBJ1-2; no clear D. Germline CDR1 reads MGHRA; CDR2 reads YSYEKL. The CDR3 sequence is 15 residues long. The V end was cut by 4 bases, the J end by 0 bases, with 12 bases between.

The chain uses TRBV6-5 and TRBJ1-1; TRBD1 agrees at 10 bases. The CDR3 runs to 14 residues. V was pared by 6 bases and J by 6 bases, with 7 bases of the junction left unmatched. Germline CDR1 and CDR2: MNHEY and SVGAGI. CDR3: CASSGQGVYAEAFF. The CDR3 DNA reads as TGTGCCAGCAGCGGACAGGGGGTGTACGCTGAAGCTTTCTTT.

The chain carries TRBV6-5 and TRBJ2-1; no reliable D call. CDR1 and CDR2 from the germline V gene are MNHEY and SVGAGI. This CDR3 region has 13 residues. V was clipped by 6 bases and J by 5 bases, with 11 bases between them. CDR3 amino acids: CASSQFLHNEQFF. CDR3 coding DNA: TGTGCCAGCAGCCAATTCCTCCACAATGAGCAGTTCTTC.